These T cell receptor beta chains were read from a single sample in a study of Ad26.COV2.S vaccination and SARS-CoV-2 variants. The data were produced by immunoSEQ multiplex PCR, yet TCRdb's version contains in-frame clones alone and is incomplete. The profile shows approximately 410,000 clones, approximately 90% of them singletons. The material was peripheral blood, obtained in a trial of Ad26.COV2.S vaccine versus placebo. Receptors originate from a person aged 18-65 years who received the Ad26.COV2.S COVID-19 vaccine or a placebo. Both conserved end residues are part of each CDR3. Fields, in order: clone size, J gene, D gene, V gene, CDR3 protein, CDR3 DNA. The D gene is left open where the match is weak. Only some rows state a clone size, as once, few, many or a class for expanded clones.

- | TRBJ2-3 | - | TRBV6-5 | CASSYSSGVSTDTQYF | TGTGCCAGCAGTTACTCTTCCGGGGTGAGCACAGATACGCAGTATTTT
- | TRBJ1-6 | TRBD1 | TRBV5-1 | CASSPTPTGLGSPLHF | TGCGCCAGCAGCCCTACCCCGACAGGGCTGGGGTCACCCCTCCACTTT
- | TRBJ2-3 | - | TRBV11-2 | CASSQADTQYF | TGTGCCAGCAGCCAAGCAGATACGCAGTATTTT
- | TRBJ2-5 | TRBD2 | TRBV12-5 | CASGPLSGAYQETQYF | TGTGCTAGTGGACCCCTTAGCGGGGCCTACCAAGAGACCCAGTACTTC
- | TRBJ2-1 | - | TRBV28 | CASSLRSEQFF | TGTGCCAGCAGCCTGAGGAGTGAGCAGTTCTTC
- | TRBJ2-7 | - | TRBV7-9 | CASSLGATANSYEQYF | TGTGCCAGCAGCTTAGGTGCGACAGCGAACTCCTACGAGCAGTACTTC
- | TRBJ2-7 | - | TRBV27 | CASSYQGPYEQYF | TGTGCCAGCAGTTATCAGGGACCCTACGAGCAGTACTTC
- | TRBJ1-2 | TRBD1 | TRBV7-9 | CASSLGQGTSYYGYTF | TGTGCCAGCAGCCTGGGACAGGGGACCTCCTACTATGGCTACACCTTC
- | TRBJ2-4 | TRBD1 | TRBV4-3 | CASSQGWTGKNIQYF | TGCGCCAGCAGCCAAGGTTGGACAGGAAAAAACATTCAGTACTTC
- | TRBJ2-7 | - | TRBV25-1 | CASSADRNLTPQYEQYF | TGTGCCAGCAGTGCGGACAGAAATCTAACCCCCCAGTACGAGCAGTACTTC
- | TRBJ1-1 | - | TRBV6-5 | CASSRLRIKASEAFF | TGTGCCAGCAGCCGCCTCAGAATCAAAGCCTCTGAAGCTTTCTTT
- | TRBJ1-3 | - | TRBV4-3 | CASSQESGRFRGHSGNTIYF | TGCGCCAGCAGCCAAGAAAGCGGACGCTTCCGCGGACACTCTGGAAACACCATATATTTT
- | TRBJ2-5 | - | TRBV6-6 | CASISQYF | TGTGCCAGCATCTCCCAGTACTTC
- | TRBJ2-2 | TRBD2 | TRBV3-1/TRBV3-2 | CASSLPGVRGGPRDTGELFF | TGTGCCAGCAGCTTACCTGGCGTCCGGGGGGGCCCGCGGGACACCGGGGAGCTGTTTTTT
- | TRBJ1-6 | - | TRBV4-3 | CASSQVIGSVSSNSPLHF | TGCGCCAGCAGCCAAGTAATCGGGTCCGTTAGTTCTAATTCACCCCTCCACTTT
- | TRBJ2-7 | TRBD1 | TRBV6-1 | CASSEKTGGGYEQYF | TGTGCCAGCAGTGAAAAGACAGGGGGCGGGTACGAGCAGTACTTC
- | TRBJ1-5 | TRBD1 | TRBV6-5 | CASGRTGYNQPQHF | TGTGCCAGCGGAAGGACAGGGTACAATCAGCCCCAGCATTTT
- | TRBJ1-2 | - | TRBV12-3/TRBV12-4 | CASSYGQNYGYTF | TGTGCCAGCAGCTACGGACAGAACTATGGCTACACCTTC
- | TRBJ1-2 | TRBD1 | TRBV9 | CASSIGQGVNSGYTF | TGTGCCAGCAGCATCGGACAGGGGGTCAATTCTGGCTACACCTTC
- | TRBJ1-2 | TRBD1 | TRBV29-1 | CSVRTDREWDGYTF | TGCAGCGTAAGAACGGACAGGGAGTGGGACGGCTACACCTTC
- | TRBJ2-5 | TRBD1 | TRBV18 | CASSPRQGAWETQYF | TGTGCCAGCTCACCACGGCAGGGGGCTTGGGAGACCCAGTACTTC
- | TRBJ1-2 | TRBD1 | TRBV14 | CASSQDRAGQGDYGYTF | TGTGCCAGCAGCCAAGATCGGGCGGGACAGGGGGACTATGGCTACACCTTC
- | TRBJ2-5 | TRBD1 | TRBV11-3 | CASSPRTGVGQETQYF | TGTGCCAGCAGCCCCCGGACAGGGGTAGGCCAAGAGACCCAGTACTTC
- | TRBJ2-1 | - | TRBV24-1 | CATSDNTVRGYEQFF | TGTGCCACCAGTGATAACACGGTCAGGGGTTATGAGCAGTTCTTC
- | TRBJ1-2 | TRBD1 | TRBV3-1/TRBV3-2 | CASSQGQGDGYTF | TGTGCCAGCAGCCAAGGGCAGGGGGATGGCTACACCTTC
once | TRBJ2-2 | TRBD2 | TRBV19 | CASYPLAGGPYTGELFF | TGTGCCAGTTACCCTTTAGCGGGGGGGCCATACACCGGGGAGCTGTTTTTT
- | TRBJ1-2 | - | TRBV7-2 | CASSPSSFGGWGLNYGYTF | TGTGCCAGCAGCCCCAGCTCGTTCGGGGGTTGGGGACTTAACTATGGCTACACCTTC
- | TRBJ1-2 | - | TRBV18 | CASSPPGGGYGYTF | TGTGCCAGCTCACCGCCGGGGGGAGGCTATGGCTACACCTTC